The 21 T cell receptor beta chains below were found in one sample sequenced in a study of graft-versus-host responses after intestinal transplantation. The table came from immunoSEQ multiplex PCR; TCRdb's copy has only in-frame clones and leaves some out. The sample shows some 45,000 clones, 85% to 95% of them seen only once. The source material was PBMCs, sampled approximately 360 days after intestinal transplant. The origin of the receptors is a human patient who received an intestinal transplant, so some T cells may come from the graft donor.

This clone has only one observation. J is TRBJ2-3 and V is TRBV7-3; D is perhaps TRBD2 (5 bases). CDR1 and CDR2 from the germline V gene are SGHTA and FQGTGA. This CDR3 region has 14 residues. The V end was cut by 2 bases, the J end by 5 bases, with 11 bases between. The CDR3 sequence is CASSLGEMGDTQYF. The CDR3 DNA sequence: TGTGCCAGCAGCTTAGGGGAGATGGGAGATACGCAGTATTTT. Based on the CDR3 plus reference TRBV7-3 and TRBJ2-3, the full variable domain is GAGVSQTPSNKVTEKGKYVELRCDPISGHTALYWYRQSLGQGPEFLIYFQGTGAADDSGLPNDRFFAVRPEGSVSTLKIQRTERGDSAVYLCASSLGEMGDTQYFGPGTRLTVL.

The genes are TRBV13 and TRBJ2-3; 11 bases agree with TRBD2. V lost 9 bases, J lost 1 base, and 12 bases stayed unmatched. In germline, CDR1 is PRHDT, CDR2 FYEKMQ (reference sequence). This CDR3 is 17 amino acids long. The DNA of the CDR3 is TGTGCCAGTCACGGGCTAGCGGGAGGTGGTGGCACAGATACGCAGTATTTT. Protein sequence: CASHGLAGGGGTDTQYF.

This clone appeared once. The V and J genes are TRBV7-2 and TRBJ1-1; TRBD1 matches at 7 bases. CDR1 is SGHTA, CDR2 FQGNSA, per germline. After removal of 9 bases from V and 2 bases from J, the junction contained 15 bases not matched to a gene. This CDR3 is 16 amino acids long. The CDR3 bases are TGTGCCAGTCGTCCGGGACAGACCCTACCCAACACTGAAGCTTTCTTT. This sequence encodes CASRPGQTLPNTEAFF.

The genes are TRBV11-2 and TRBJ1-2; 10 nucleotides agree with TRBD1. V dropped 1 base and J dropped 4; count of bases not matched to a gene: 6. The germline V gene has CDR1 SGHAT and CDR2 FQNNGV. This CDR3 has 16 amino acids. CDR3: CASSLAMGQGFYGYTF. CDR3 DNA: TGTGCCAGCAGCTTAGCGATGGGACAGGGGTTCTATGGCTACACCTTC.

The chain employs TRBV6-1 and TRBJ2-3; TRBD1 or TRBD2 may be the D gene (5 bases each). There are 15 residues in the CDR3. V dropped 6 bases and J dropped 0 bases, with 13 bases sitting between them. CDR1 is MNHNS and CDR2 is SASEGT in the germline V gene. CDR3 protein: CASRETGHSTDTQYF. In nucleotides, the CDR3 is TGTGCCAGCAGAGAAACGGGGCATAGCACAGATACGCAGTATTTT.

The V call is TRBV7-3, the J call TRBJ2-3, with 11 bases lining up with TRBD2. V was clipped by 5 bases and J by 0 bases; unmatched bases: 10. This CDR3 has 18 residues. From germline, CDR1 is SGHTA and CDR2 FQGTGA. This CDR3 is CASSPGTSGTTSTDTQYF. As DNA, the CDR3 is TGTGCCAGCAGCCCCGGGACTAGCGGTACTACTAGCACAGATACGCAGTATTTT.

CDR3 nucleotides: TGCAGCCCCAGTAGCGGGTACAATGAGCAGTTCTTC. This codes for CSPSSGYNEQFF. The rearrangement joins TRBV29-1 to TRBJ2-1; 7 bases match TRBD2. There are 12 residues in the CDR3. J was trimmed by 4 bases and V by 8 bases; bases with no gene match: 5. In germline, CDR1 is SQVTM, CDR2 ANQGSEA.

The chain couples TRBV30 to TRBJ2-4; a possible D gene is TRBD2 (5 bases). CDR1 and CDR2 from the germline V gene are GTSNPN and SVGIG (reference sequence). The CDR3 runs to 14 residues. V lost 0 bases and J lost 6, with 12 bases in between. The CDR3: CAWSVGSAGNIQYF. The CDR3 bases are TGTGCCTGGAGTGTAGGTAGCGCGGGAAACATTCAGTACTTC.

The V call is TRBV7-9, the J call TRBJ2-7, with 7 bases that match TRBD1. Unmatched junction bases numbered 3, after V lost 4 bases and J lost 6 bases. This CDR3 is built from 12 residues. Looked up from germline, CDR1 is SEHNR and CDR2 is FQNEAQ (reference sequence). Here the CDR3 reads CASSSDRVEQYF. CDR3 DNA: TGTGCCAGCAGCTCCGACAGGGTCGAGCAGTACTTC.

The chain combines TRBV6-1 with TRBJ2-5, with 9 bases lining up with TRBD2. This CDR3 spans 16 amino acids. V dropped 4 bases and J dropped 1; count of bases not matched to a gene: 7. The germline CDR1 and CDR2 sequences are MNHNS and SASEGT. DNA of the CDR3: TGTGCCAGCAGTGCACTTCTAGCGGGAATCCAAGAGACCCAGTACTTC. The encoded protein is CASSALLAGIQETQYF.

This sequence joins TRBV7-9 and TRBJ1-2; D is possibly TRBD1 (5 bases). Deletions cut 3 bases from V and 6 bases from J, with 8 bases between. The CDR3 length is 12 residues. Germline CDR1 reads SEHNR; CDR2 reads FQNEAQ (reference sequence). CDR3 sequence reads: CASSLEGDGYTF. The CDR3 bases are TGTGCCAGCAGCTTGGAAGGGGATGGCTACACCTTC. The complete variable domain, with remaining parts taken from reference TRBV7-9 and TRBJ1-2, reads DTGVSQNPRHKITKRGQNVTFRCDPISEHNRLYWYRQTLGQGPEFLTYFQNEAQLEKSRLLSDRFSAERPKGSFSTLEIQRTEQGDSAMYLCASSLEGDGYTFGSGTRLTVV.

The chain joins TRBV11-3 to TRBJ2-4, with D possibly TRBD2 on 5 matching bases. This CDR3 has 13 amino acids. Germline V gives CDR1 SGHNT, CDR2 YENEEA. Trimming cost V 5 bases and J 4 bases, with 9 bases left between them. DNA for the CDR3: TGTGCCAGCAGCCCATCGGGAAAAAACATTCAGTACTTC. This gives the protein CASSPSGKNIQYF. The full variable domain, rest sourced from reference TRBV11-3 and TRBJ2-4, is EAGVVQSPRYKIIEKKQPVAFWCNPISGHNTLYWYLQNLGQGPELLIRYENEEAVDDSQLPKDRFSAERLKGVDSTLKIQPAELGDSAVYLCASSPSGKNIQYFGAGTRLSVL.

V is TRBV6-1 and J is TRBJ2-7; TRBD1 or TRBD2 may be the D gene (6 bases each). The ends were cut back, 2 bases at V and 5 bases at J, with 16 bases in the middle. Germline-derived CDR1 and CDR2 are MNHNS and SASEGT. There are 15 residues in the CDR3. CDR3 coding DNA: TGTGCCAGCAGTGAAATGTGGGGGGCTGGTCACGAGCAGTACTTC. Its protein is CASSEMWGAGHEQYF.

The rearrangement uses TRBV11-1 and TRBJ2-7; no definite D call. The germline V gene encodes CDR1 SGHAT and CDR2 FQDESV (reference sequence). The CDR3 is made up of 12 amino acids. Trimming took off 0 bases at V and 5 bases at J, with 5 bases between the two ends. CDR3 residues: CASSLAGHEQYF. DNA for the CDR3: TGTGCCAGCAGCTTAGCGGGCCACGAGCAGTACTTC. The variable domain in full, with the rest retrieved from reference TRBV11-1 and TRBJ2-7, is EAEVAQSPRYKITEKSQAVAFWCDPISGHATLYWYRQILGQGPELLVQFQDESVVDDSQLPKDRFSAERLKGVDSTLKIQPAELGDSAMYLCASSLAGHEQYFGPGTRLTVT.

In DNA form, the CDR3 reads TGTGCCAGCAGTCTAAATAGAGGGGAGACCCAGTACTTC. Its translation is CASSLNRGETQYF. The V and J genes are TRBV27 and TRBJ2-5; weak D call: TRBD2 (5 bases). The CDR3 contains 13 residues. Germline V gene data show CDR1 as MNHEY and CDR2 as SMNVEV (reference sequence). V lost 5 bases and J 5 bases, leaving 12 bases between the germline ends.

The table lists this clone with a count of one. The V call is TRBV10-3, the J call TRBJ1-1; D might be TRBD1 (6 bases). From germline, CDR1 is ENHRY and CDR2 SYGVKD. V dropped 0 bases and J dropped 5 bases, with 10 bases sitting between them. This CDR3 has 14 residues. The chain's CDR3 is CAISESGGRTEAFF. The CDR3 nucleotides read TGTGCCATCAGTGAGTCAGGGGGAAGAACTGAAGCTTTCTTT.

The chain uses TRBV5-3 and TRBJ2-5; the D is unclear. TRBV5-3 is assigned to the ORF class and has an uncertain function. V was pared by 1 base and J by 0 bases, with 10 bases between. This CDR3 has 15 amino acids. The DNA of the CDR3 is TGTGCCAGAAGCTTGTTTGGCAGAAACCAAGAGACCCAGTACTTC. As protein: CARSLFGRNQETQYF.

The CDR3, as DNA: TGTGCCAGCAGTTACTCGACTGCAGGGGCAAACTATGGCTACACCTTC. It specifies CASSYSTAGANYGYTF. The gene calls are TRBV6-5 and TRBJ1-2; a weak D match, TRBD1 (6 bases). Between the trimmed V and J ends, which lost 0 bases and 2 bases, there was a span of 13 bases. This CDR3 has 16 amino acids. Looked up from germline, CDR1 is MNHEY and CDR2 is SVGAGI.

In its sample, this clone was seen once. The chain employs TRBV9 and TRBJ2-3, with no clear D. This CDR3 spans 15 amino acids. The ends were cut back, 2 bases at V and 4 bases at J, with 14 bases in the middle. Germline CDR1 and CDR2: SGDLS and YYNGEE. CDR3: CASSVQTRAADTQYF. The CDR3 DNA follows: TGTGCCAGCAGCGTCCAGACGAGAGCCGCAGATACGCAGTATTTT. The complete variable domain, with remaining parts taken from reference TRBV9 and TRBJ2-3, reads DSGVTQTPKHLITATGQRVTLRCSPRSGDLSVYWYQQSLDQGLQFLIQYYNGEERAKGNILERFSAQQFPDLHSELNLSSLELGDSALYFCASSVQTRAADTQYFGPGTRLTVL.

This sequence joins TRBV5-1 and TRBJ1-4; D not resolved. With 4 bases removed from V and 4 bases from J, the gap between germline ends came to 20 bases. The V gene's germline CDR1 is SGHRS and CDR2 YFSETQ. This CDR3 has 17 amino acids. CDR3 loop: CASSPGSRPAGNEKLFF. The CDR3 DNA follows: TGCGCCAGCAGCCCTGGCTCCCGTCCGGCGGGTAATGAAAAACTGTTTTTT.

This sequence joins TRBV19 and TRBJ1-4, with D possibly matching TRBD1 (5 bases). There are 13 residues in the CDR3. Germline V CDR1 and CDR2: LNHDA, SQIVND (reference sequence). The germline V and J ends were trimmed by 3 bases and 8 bases, with 10 bases remaining between them. CDR3 nucleotide sequence: TGTGCCAGTAGTATTCAGGGCCGAGAAAAACTGTTTTTT. Protein sequence: CASSIQGREKLFF.